The entry that follows covers one T cell receptor beta chain sequence. CD45RO-negative CD8 cells positively selected for CCR7 made up the naive population, which excluded terminally differentiated effector memory CD45RA+ cells. This record belongs to a study of shared clonotypes between healthy human individuals. Only in-frame clones appear in the TCRdb table, and some are missing; sequencing was by immunoSEQ multiplex PCR. The sample includes a few hundred thousand clones, 95% to 96% of them seen just once. The TCR originated in a young woman in good health. Sequencing was done on a sample of naive CD8+ T cells sorted from blood.

The DNA for the CDR3 is TGTGCCAGTTACGGGAGGACTAGCGGGAGGGCAGATACGCAGTATTTT. Translation gives CASYGRTSGRADTQYF. The rearrangement links TRBV13 to TRBJ2-3; TRBD2 matches at 15 bases. The V gene's germline CDR1 is PRHDT and CDR2 FYEKMQ (reference sequence). The V gene end was trimmed by 9 bases and the J gene end by 4 bases; junction bases not matched to a gene: 8. The CDR3 runs to 16 residues.